One sample yielded the 25 T cell receptor beta chains listed below, sequenced in a study of T-cell reconstitution after alpha-beta-depleted transplantation in children. Preparation of the TCRbeta library used unique molecular identifiers. From the PCR reads, TCRdb called clonotypes with MiXCR, one entry per CDR3 protein. There are about 460,000 distinct CDR3 sequences in the sample; approximately 10% occur only once, and just over 2% lies in the top ten. Source: PBMCs, taken before TCRalphabeta/CD19-depleted stem cell transplant. These receptor sequences come from a child aged 2-15 years with inherited bone marrow failure, due to receive a stem cell transplant.

The CDR3 protein is CATSRDLLAGEQFF. The DNA of the CDR3 is TGTGCCACCAGCAGAGATTTACTAGCGGGTGAGCAGTTCTTC. This chain uses TRBV15 with TRBJ2-1; 9 bases are shared with TRBD2. V shed 0 bases, J shed 9 bases, and the junction held 3 bases outside the gene matches. CDR3 length equals 14 residues. Germline V gene sequence: CDR1 LNHNV, CDR2 YYDKDF (reference sequence).

This clonotype was detected ten times or more. The rearrangement uses TRBV25-1 and TRBJ2-5; 8 positions match TRBD1. The junction had 2 bases not matched to a gene; V was cut back by 8 bases and J by 0 bases. Germline V gene lookup returns CDR1 MGHDK and CDR2 SYGVNS. The length of the CDR3 is 13 residues. The CDR3 loop reads CASGGQDQETQYF. Written as DNA, the CDR3 is TGTGCCAGCGGGGGACAGGACCAAGAGACCCAGTACTTC.

This clonotype was detected a few times. This chain connects TRBV20-1 to TRBJ2-2; D remains ambiguous. The CDR3 extends over 13 amino acids. Germline lookup yields CDR1 DFQATT and CDR2 SNEGSKA (reference sequence). With 0 bases removed from V and 6 bases from J, the gap between germline ends came to 8 bases. CDR3 protein: CSARDLWPGELFF. CDR3 nucleotide sequence: TGCAGTGCTAGAGATCTATGGCCCGGGGAGCTGTTTTTT.

Notes on this clonotype: Compared with germline, one end of the junction differs, possibly owing to a read error. The chain is built from TRBV20-1 and TRBJ1-2; D perhaps matches TRBD1 (5 bases). The CDR3 runs 15 residues. Germline CDR1 reads DFQATT; CDR2 reads SNEGSKA (reference sequence). CDR3 in amino acids: CCARDRLGVAYGYTF. As DNA, the CDR3 is TGCTGTGCTAGAGACCGGTTGGGGGTGGCCTATGGCTACACCTTC.

V is TRBV30 and J is TRBJ1-5; possibly TRBD1 for D (5 bases). The CDR3 length is 15 residues. CDR1 and CDR2 from the germline V gene are GTSNPN and SVGIG (reference sequence). Trimming stripped 0 bases from V and 2 bases from J, with 11 bases between. CDR3: CAWSVRQGGNQPQHF. Here the CDR3 DNA reads TGTGCCTGGAGTGTAAGGCAGGGCGGCAATCAGCCCCAGCATTTT.

This clonotype showed up many times. The chain employs TRBV5-1 and TRBJ2-7; TRBD2 agrees at 11 bases. Looked up from germline, CDR1 is SGHRS and CDR2 is YFSETQ. The CDR3 covers 14 residues. With V trimmed by 3 bases and J by 2 bases, 1 base remained unmatched. CDR3 sequence (DNA): TGCGCCAGCAGCTGGGGACTAGCGGCCTACGAGCAGTACTTC. Residues: CASSWGLAAYEQYF. Combining the CDR3 with reference TRBV5-1 and TRBJ2-7 gives the whole variable domain KAGVTQTPRYLIKTRGQQVTLSCSPISGHRSVSWYQQTPGQGLQFLFEYFSETQRNKGNFPGRFSGRQFSNSRSEMNVSTLELGDSALYLCASSWGLAAYEQYFGPGTRLTVT.

Many counts were recorded for this clonotype. The gene calls are TRBV5-6 and TRBJ2-1; 7 nucleotides agree with TRBD2. CDR3 size: 13 residues. Germline V gives CDR1 SGHDT, CDR2 YYEEEE. V lost 0 bases, J lost 10 bases, and 4 bases stayed unmatched. The CDR3 spells CASSLAGGLEQFF. CDR3 nucleotides: TGTGCCAGCAGCTTGGCCGGGGGACTAGAGCAGTTCTTC.

In DNA form, the CDR3 reads TGTGCCAGCTTCAAAGGTAGCGGGGGGAACACCGGGGAGCTGTTTTTT. Its translation is CASFKGSGGNTGELFF. The chain couples TRBV5-4 to TRBJ2-2, with 9 bases identical to TRBD2. The CDR3 spans 16 residues. V lost 7 bases, J lost 1 base, and 8 bases stayed unmatched. Germline CDR1 is SGHNT and CDR2 is YYREEE (reference sequence).

J is TRBJ1-5 and V is TRBV12-3 or TRBV12-4; D remains ambiguous. Between the trimmed V and J ends, which lost 4 bases and 7 bases, there was a span of 11 bases. CDR3 length equals 13 residues. CDR3 bases: TGTGCCAGCAGTTCCTCGGATTCGCAGCCCCAGCATTTT. This sequence encodes CASSSSDSQPQHF.

This rearrangement joins TRBV2 to TRBJ2-2; the D is unclear. The CDR3 runs to 18 residues. V gave up 4 bases and J gave up 1 base, with 19 bases separating them. Germline V gives CDR1 SNHLY, CDR2 FYNNEI. CDR3 region: CASSGRTPYSENTGELFF. Written as DNA, the CDR3 is TGTGCCAGCAGTGGTCGAACGCCTTATTCAGAGAACACCGGGGAGCTGTTTTTT.

This clonotype was counted many times. V gene TRBV18 combines with J gene TRBJ2-1; D possibly corresponds to TRBD1 (6 bases). The V and J ends lost 3 bases and 5 bases respectively, with 29 bases between them. In germline, CDR1 is KGHSH, CDR2 LQKENI. This CDR3 comprises 20 residues. CDR3 nucleotides: TGTGCCAGCTCACCGTTTAAAGGCCAGGGGTCAAGGAAAAGGGACAATGAGCAGTTCTTC. Protein sequence: CASSPFKGQGSRKRDNEQFF.

This clonotype has more than one count but fewer than ten. J is TRBJ2-6 and V is TRBV30, with D unresolved. V was cut by 5 bases and J by 2 bases, with 10 bases left in between. This CDR3 spans 14 amino acids. Germline values: CDR1 GTSNPN, CDR2 SVGIG (reference sequence). CDR3 coding DNA: TGTGCCTGGGGGAACTGGGCTGGGGCCAACGTCCTGACTTTC. Translating gives CAWGNWAGANVLTF. Using reference TRBV30 and TRBJ2-6 for the parts outside the CDR3, the full variable domain is SQTIHQWPATLVQPVGSPLSLECTVEGTSNPNLYWYRQAAGRGLQLLFYSVGIGQISSEVPQNLSASRPQDRQFILSSKKLLLSDSGFYLCAWGNWAGANVLTFGAGSRLTVL.

This clonotype came up many times. DNA of the CDR3: TGTGCCAGCAGTAAGTACGGGGACAATGAGCAGTTCTTC. It yields the protein CASSKYGDNEQFF. This chain uses TRBV25-1 with TRBJ2-1, with D possibly being TRBD2 (5 bases). The CDR3 extends over 13 amino acids. Germline V gives CDR1 MGHDK, CDR2 SYGVNS. Between the trimmed V and J ends, which lost 5 bases and 5 bases, there was a span of 10 bases.

This clonotype was seen only a few times. The chain links TRBV19 to TRBJ2-5, with TRBD2 matching 7 bases. The CDR3 consists of 17 residues. V shed 6 bases, J shed 0 bases, and the junction held 13 bases outside the gene matches. CDR1 is LNHDA, CDR2 SQIVND, per germline (reference sequence). The CDR3 is CASSQAWTRANQETQYF. CDR3 DNA sequence: TGTGCCAGTAGCCAAGCCTGGACTAGGGCAAACCAAGAGACCCAGTACTTC.

This clonotype was counted at least ten times. V gene TRBV5-1 combines with J gene TRBJ2-1; either TRBD1 or TRBD2 may fit D (5 bases each). CDR1 is SGHRS, CDR2 YFSETQ, per germline. The V gene lost 2 bases and the J gene lost 2 bases, with 8 bases spanning the gap. This CDR3 has 14 residues. The CDR3: CASSFGGPYNEQFF. As DNA, the CDR3 is TGCGCCAGCAGCTTTGGGGGACCCTACAATGAGCAGTTCTTC.

This clonotype was observed many times. This chain joins TRBV5-1 and TRBJ2-2; 9 bases fit TRBD2. The V gene end was trimmed by 2 bases and the J gene end by 0 bases; junction bases not matched to a gene: 5. There are 17 residues in the CDR3. Germline CDR1 SGHRS, CDR2 YFSETQ. The CDR3 nucleotides are TGCGCCAGCAGCTTACTAGCGGGCGGCACGAACACCGGGGAGCTGTTTTTT. It codes for CASSLLAGGTNTGELFF. Full variable domain (remainder filled in from reference TRBV5-1 and TRBJ2-2): KAGVTQTPRYLIKTRGQQVTLSCSPISGHRSVSWYQQTPGQGLQFLFEYFSETQRNKGNFPGRFSGRQFSNSRSEMNVSTLELGDSALYLCASSLLAGGTNTGELFFGEGSRLTVL.

As regards this clonotype: A read error may be the cause here, since a much bigger clone is one base away. The J gene is TRBJ2-3, the V gene TRBV27; D is unclear. The CDR3 is 12 amino acids. The V gene's germline CDR1 is MNHEY and CDR2 SMNVEV (reference sequence). The CDR3 DNA sequence: TGTGCCAGCAAGGATAGCACAGATCCGCAGTATTTT. Its protein product is CASKDSTDPQYF.

The chain employs TRBV19 and TRBJ1-5, with unresolved D. Germline V gene data show CDR1 as LNHDA and CDR2 as SQIVND (reference sequence). The CDR3 is 16 amino acids. V lost 5 bases, J lost 0 bases, and 14 bases lay in between. CDR3 region: CASSGPGSYSNQPQHF. In DNA, the CDR3 is TGTGCCAGTAGTGGCCCCGGGTCCTATAGCAATCAGCCCCAGCATTTT.

In the case of this clonotype: A much larger clone lies a single base off, so this may be a read error. The chain recombines TRBV28 with TRBJ1-5, with 10 bases that match TRBD1. Germline CDR1 reads MDHEN; CDR2 reads SYDVKM. The CDR3 totals 18 residues. The CDR3 nucleotides are TGTGCCACCAGTCCCGGACAGGGGGTGTATACTCCTTATCAGCCCCAGCATTTT. The encoded protein is CATSPGQGVYTPYQPQHF.

The sample holds many counts of this clonotype. This chain joins TRBV4-3 and TRBJ2-1; TRBD2 matches at 14 bases. The V segment lost 4 bases and the J segment 3 bases; nucleotides outside the gene matches: 5. Looked up from germline, CDR1 is LGHNA and CDR2 is YSLEER. The CDR3 runs 17 residues. Written as DNA, the CDR3 is TGCGCCAGCAGCCCGTACGGGACTAGCGGGGGCTACAATGAGCAGTTCTTC. It specifies CASSPYGTSGGYNEQFF.

This clonotype has at least ten counts. This sequence joins TRBV6-1 and TRBJ1-6, with a weak D call TRBD1 (6 bases). The CDR3 is 13 amino acids. Germline assignment: CDR1 MNHNS and CDR2 SASEGT. V gave up 8 bases and J gave up 8 bases, with 13 bases separating them. The CDR3 DNA is TGTGCCAGCTCCTCGGGGGCCGATTCACCCCTCCACTTT. Translating gives CASSSGADSPLHF.

This clonotype was seen ten or more times. The chain couples TRBV12-3 or TRBV12-4 to TRBJ2-2; 8 positions agree with TRBD2. V was clipped by 3 bases and J by 6 bases; unmatched bases: 3. The CDR3 covers 14 residues. In DNA, the CDR3 is TGTGCCAGCAGTTTCGGGGGGGGGCCCGGGGAGCTGTTTTTT. Residues: CASSFGGGPGELFF.

This clonotype was seen repeatedly, ten times or more. J is TRBJ2-7 and V is TRBV7-2; D unclear. V was clipped by 1 base and J by 2 bases, with 12 bases between them. Looked up from germline, CDR1 is SGHTA and CDR2 is FQGNSA. This CDR3 has 15 residues. CDR3 in DNA: TGTGCCAGCAGCTTAGTGGGCCCTGGTCCCTACGAGCAGTACTTC. The encoded protein is CASSLVGPGPYEQYF.

This clonotype was detected a few times. The chain recombines TRBV25-1 with TRBJ1-5; TRBD1 might be the D (5 bases). Germline-derived CDR1 and CDR2 are MGHDK and SYGVNS. Trimming took off 6 bases at V and 7 bases at J, with 13 bases between the two ends. CDR3 length: 13 residues. In nucleotides, the CDR3 is TGTGCCAGCAGCCGGGGCGGGAGGCAGCCCCAGCATTTT. This gives the protein CASSRGGRQPQHF.

Ten or more counts support this clonotype. V is TRBV7-2 and J is TRBJ2-1, with 7 bases identical to TRBD2. The length of the CDR3 is 13 residues. Germline assignment: CDR1 SGHTA and CDR2 FQGNSA. V trimming: 6 bases; J trimming: 5 bases; junction bases outside the gene matches: 4. The CDR3 sequence: CASRRLADNEQFF. The CDR3, as DNA: TGTGCCAGCAGACGACTAGCAGACAATGAGCAGTTCTTC.